This TCR beta chain was retrieved from a study of cytomegalovirus exposure and HLA in healthy donors. The PCR used 60 Vbeta and 13 Jbeta primers. Sequencing used immunoSEQ multiplex PCR; TCRdb keeps in-frame clones, though not all of them. Of about 170,000 clones in the sample, 73% were seen once. Trimming at V came to 0 bases and at J to 2 bases, leaving 13 bases not matched to a gene. Germline CDR1 and CDR2: SGDLS and YYNGEE. The CDR3 spans 18 residues. Sequencing was carried out using PBMCs. The chain has TRBV9 and TRBJ1-1; 7 nucleotides line up with TRBD1. The receptor was derived from a woman aged 18-35 years in good health and CMV-seropositive. For the CDR3, the DNA is TGTGCCAGCAGCGTAGGGTTGGTGGGACAGAAGATTAACACTGAAGCTTTCTTT. This encodes CASSVGLVGQKINTEAFF.